This T cell receptor beta chain was sequenced in a study of T cell responses to AZD1222 COVID-19 vaccine. Study findings and constraints: After two AZD1222 doses, spike-specific TCR breadth and depth rose versus day 0. In a largely white British group with more females than males, clonal diversity was possibly underestimated.

This CDR3 spans 14 amino acids. V shed 3 bases and J shed 8 bases, with 13 bases lying between them. Germline CDR1 reads KGHSH; CDR2 reads LQKENI. A remark on this clone: Its antigen is unidentified.

Assay: immunoSEQ multiplex PCR; the TCRdb copy retains only in-frame clones and omits some. This sample yields roughly 100,000 clones, of which about four fifths are seen a single time; 4% to 6% belongs to the top ten. This TCR came from an adult in good health. The sample in question was peripheral blood, obtained on day 0 of AZD1222 vaccination. The chain employs TRBV18 and TRBJ1-4, with a weak D call TRBD1 (5 bases). CDR3 sequence: CASSPSQVYEKLFF. The CDR3 region has the DNA TGTGCCAGCTCACCGTCACAGGTGTACGAAAAACTGTTTTTT.